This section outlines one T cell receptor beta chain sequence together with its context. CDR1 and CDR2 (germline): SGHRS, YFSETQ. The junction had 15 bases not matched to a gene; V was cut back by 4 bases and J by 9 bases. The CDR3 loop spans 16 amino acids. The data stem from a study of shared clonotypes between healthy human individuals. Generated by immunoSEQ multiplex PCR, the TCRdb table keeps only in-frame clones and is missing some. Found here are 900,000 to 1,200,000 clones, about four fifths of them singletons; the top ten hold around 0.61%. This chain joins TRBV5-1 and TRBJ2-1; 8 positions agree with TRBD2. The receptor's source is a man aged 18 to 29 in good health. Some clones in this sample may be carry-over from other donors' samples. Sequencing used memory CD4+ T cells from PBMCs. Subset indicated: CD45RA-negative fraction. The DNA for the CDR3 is TGCGCCAGCAGCCTCATCTCCGGGAGGGGACGTTCTGAGCAGTTCTTC. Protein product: CASSLISGRGRSEQFF. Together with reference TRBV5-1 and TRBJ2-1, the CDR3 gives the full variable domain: KAGVTQTPRYLIKTRGQQVTLSCSPISGHRSVSWYQQTPGQGLQFLFEYFSETQRNKGNFPGRFSGRQFSNSRSEMNVSTLELGDSALYLCASSLISGRGRSEQFFGPGTRLTVL.